This T cell receptor beta chain was identified during a study of T cell clonotyping in hematopoietic cell transplantation. In the study overall: Pretransplant recipient samples were taken after cytoreduction. Study-wide points: Pathologically expanded recipient clonotypes increased progressively from day 30 to day 180 as diversity fell.

CDR1 is MGHRA and CDR2 is YSYEKL in the germline V gene. This CDR3 is 15 amino acids long. V shed 0 bases and J shed 7 bases, with 15 bases lying between them. With regard to this clone: Its antigen is not identified.

Stated time point: recipient sample about 28 days before transplant, after cytoreduction. Blood collection times were about day -28 and days 30, 100, 180 posttransplant. Sequenced by immunoSEQ multiplex PCR; TCRdb stores in-frame clones only, minus some. In the table there are approximately 44,000 clones, approximately 81% of which are singletons. V gene TRBV4-1 combines with J gene TRBJ1-2; TRBD1 might be the D (5 bases). Here the sequenced sample was peripheral blood mononuclear cells, taken before stem cell transplant. This clonotype was sampled from a man aged 60 to 75 with acute myeloid leukemia. Some clones in this sample may be carry-over from other donors' samples. CDR3 sequence: CASSQDLSLRGGYTF. CDR3 in DNA: TGCGCCAGCAGCCAAGATCTAAGCCTTAGGGGTGGCTACACCTTC.